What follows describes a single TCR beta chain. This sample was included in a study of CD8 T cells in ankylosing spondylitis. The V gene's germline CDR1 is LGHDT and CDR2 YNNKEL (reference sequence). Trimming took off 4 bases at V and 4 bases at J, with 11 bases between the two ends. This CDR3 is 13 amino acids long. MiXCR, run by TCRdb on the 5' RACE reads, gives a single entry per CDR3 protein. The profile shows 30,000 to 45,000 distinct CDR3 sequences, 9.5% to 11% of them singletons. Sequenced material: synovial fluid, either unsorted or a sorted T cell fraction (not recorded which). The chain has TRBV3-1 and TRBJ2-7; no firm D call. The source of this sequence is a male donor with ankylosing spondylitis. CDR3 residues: CASSPIAQYEQYF. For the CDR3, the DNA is TGTGCCAGCAGCCCCATTGCGCAGTACGAGCAGTACTTC.